This note documents a single T cell receptor beta chain sequence. No antigen is known for it. These data are taken from a study of blood T cells in healthy people across ages. Donation came from healthy Caucasian individuals in Russia who were aged roughly 6 to 95. For the second PCR, which ran for 7 to 11 cycles, a sample-barcoded 5' primer and a J-beta primer mix were used. Each CDR3 protein is one row after TCRdb ran MiXCR on the 5' RACE reads. The data contain some 1.1 million distinct CDR3 sequences, about two fifths of them singletons. Whole-study findings and limits: TCR beta diversity per million T cells fell roughly linearly with age.

V gave up 6 bases and J gave up 9 bases; unmatched junction bases: 12. In germline, CDR1 is DFQATT, CDR2 SNEGSKA (reference sequence). There are 15 residues in the CDR3. The TCR was taken from a man aged 18-30 years in good health. Sequenced: blood. The chain combines TRBV20-1 with TRBJ2-1, with 12 bases identical to TRBD2. CDR3 in amino acids: CSATQGLAGQTEQFF. DNA for the CDR3: TGCAGTGCCACCCAAGGACTAGCGGGACAGACTGAGCAGTTCTTC.